This T cell receptor (beta chain) was recovered during a study of control samples from healthy donors and cancer patients. Here immunoSEQ multiplex PCR was the method, and the copy in TCRdb shows in-frame clones only, minus some. The data show 150,000 to 200,000 clones, 91% seen once. This sequence was found in a woman between 25 and 40 years old in good health. The sample consisted of blood.

CDR3 nucleotide sequence: TGCGCCAGCAGCTTGGACAGGGTGGAGACCCAGTACTTC. Translated: CASSLDRVETQYF. This sequence joins TRBV5-1 and TRBJ2-5, with D tentatively TRBD1 (6 bases). This CDR3 has 13 amino acids. V lost 0 bases and J lost 5, with 8 bases in between. Germline CDR1 is SGHRS and CDR2 is YFSETQ.